Presented here are 12 T cell receptor beta chains from one specimen sequenced in a study of response to subunit inactivated influenza vaccine. TCRdb independently ran MiXCR on the RT-PCR reads; one entry per CDR3 protein. This sample yields under 750,000 distinct CDR3 sequences, of which 12% are seen a single time; 10% belongs to the top ten. The specimen comprised PBMCs from blood, sampled on the day of vaccination. The receptor source for this set is a middle-aged man who received an inactivated influenza vaccine.

DNA of the CDR3: TGTGCCAGCAGTTACGAGGAGACAGGCCGTCTCCACTTT. It codes for CASSYEETGRLHF. The genes are TRBV6-5 and TRBJ1-6; the D gene is possibly TRBD1 (6 bases). The V and J ends lost 2 bases and 16 bases respectively, with 15 bases between them. The germline CDR1 and CDR2 sequences are MNHEY and SVGAGI. The CDR3 extends over 13 amino acids.

V usage is TRBV29-1 and J usage is TRBJ2-1, with 12 bases fitting TRBD2. With V trimmed by 4 bases and J by 7 bases, 14 bases remained unmatched. The CDR3 consists of 17 residues. The germline CDR1 and CDR2 sequences are SQVTM and ANQGSEA. CDR3 DNA: TGCAGCGTTGGGGCTAGCGGGAGGGCCTTAGTGTGGAATGAGCAGTTCTTC. This gives the protein CSVGASGRALVWNEQFF.

This clonotype was seen more than once but under ten times. The genes are TRBV5-1 and TRBJ2-7; 14 positions match TRBD2. The V gene end was trimmed by 4 bases and the J gene end by 6 bases; junction bases not matched to a gene: 3. Germline V CDR1 and CDR2: SGHRS, YFSETQ. The CDR3 covers 14 residues. CDR3 in amino acids: CASSLTSGRGEQYF. The CDR3, as DNA: TGCGCCAGCAGCCTGACTAGCGGGAGGGGCGAGCAGTACTTC.

Many counts were recorded for this clonotype. This sequence joins TRBV12-3 or TRBV12-4 and TRBJ2-7; 9 bases are a match to TRBD1. V lost 7 bases, J lost 4 bases, and 8 bases stayed unmatched. The CDR3 has 14 residues. Here the CDR3 reads CASNTGTGSYEQYF. The CDR3 nucleotides read TGTGCCAGCAATACCGGGACAGGGAGTTACGAGCAGTACTTC.

CDR3 in DNA: TGCGCCAGCTCCACAGGGGGCAAAGGCGAGCAGTACTTC. It yields the protein CASSTGGKGEQYF. This chain uses TRBV5-1 with TRBJ2-7, with 9 bases matching TRBD1. The germline gives CDR1 SGHRS, CDR2 YFSETQ. V trimming: 7 bases; J trimming: 6 bases; junction bases outside the gene matches: 8. The CDR3 loop spans 13 amino acids.

In this sample, this clonotype turned up a few times. The V and J genes are TRBV5-1 and TRBJ1-1; tentatively, D is TRBD1 (6 bases). The V and J ends lost 0 bases and 5 bases respectively, with 14 bases between them. This CDR3 comprises 15 residues. Germline CDR1 and CDR2: SGHRS and YFSETQ. CDR3 nucleotides: TGCGCCAGCAGCTTGGCCACAGGGCTGGGGACTGAAGCTTTCTTT. Translation: CASSLATGLGTEAFF. The whole variable domain, remainder taken from reference TRBV5-1 and TRBJ1-1, is KAGVTQTPRYLIKTRGQQVTLSCSPISGHRSVSWYQQTPGQGLQFLFEYFSETQRNKGNFPGRFSGRQFSNSRSEMNVSTLELGDSALYLCASSLATGLGTEAFFGQGTRLTVV.

This clonotype was detected a few times. The chain uses TRBV4-2 and TRBJ1-1; 11 positions match TRBD1. The CDR3 loop spans 18 amino acids. J gave up 3 bases and V 3 bases, and 12 bases lay outside the gene matches. CDR1 is LGHNA, CDR2 YNFKEQ, per germline. CDR3 DNA: TGTGCCAGCAGCCAGCAGAAAGGGACAGGGGGTTCTTACACTGAAGCTTTCTTT. Translation gives CASSQQKGTGGSYTEAFF.

This clonotype was seen repeatedly, ten times or more. The rearrangement uses TRBV20-1 and TRBJ2-7; tentatively, D is TRBD2 (6 bases). V was clipped by 6 bases and J by 3 bases, with 12 bases between them. CDR3 length equals 12 residues. Germline CDR1 reads DFQATT; CDR2 reads SNEGSKA (reference sequence). The CDR3 protein is CSATGVYYEQYF. The DNA for the CDR3 is TGCAGTGCAACGGGAGTATACTACGAGCAGTACTTC.

In this sample, this clonotype turned up a few times. This chain connects TRBV5-1 to TRBJ2-2, with D perhaps matching TRBD1 or TRBD2 (5 bases each). The CDR3 runs to 13 residues. Trimming stripped 4 bases from V and 6 bases from J, with 10 bases between. CDR1 SGHRS and CDR2 YFSETQ come from the germline V gene. CDR3 DNA sequence: TGCGCCAGCAGCGCTATGGGGGCCGGGGAGCTGTTTTTT. Translating it yields CASSAMGAGELFF.

This clonotype was recorded a few times. The J gene is TRBJ2-3, the V gene TRBV5-1; D not resolved. The germline V gene has CDR1 SGHRS and CDR2 YFSETQ. The germline V and J ends were trimmed by 0 bases and 4 bases, with 12 bases remaining between them. The CDR3 runs 15 residues. CDR3 sequence: CASSLAVWGSDTQYF. DNA for the CDR3: TGCGCCAGCAGCTTGGCCGTCTGGGGTTCAGATACGCAGTATTTT.

There are many counts of this clonotype. J is TRBJ1-6 and V is TRBV9; no reliable D call. Trimming took 3 bases from V and 2 from J, leaving 6 bases between them. The CDR3 totals 14 residues. The germline gives CDR1 SGDLS, CDR2 YYNGEE. The CDR3 reads CASSGGTYNSPLHF. CDR3 sequence (DNA): TGTGCCAGCAGCGGGGGAACCTATAATTCACCCCTCCACTTT.

This clonotype turned up a few times. V gene TRBV13 combines with J gene TRBJ2-7; a weak D match, TRBD1 (6 bases). The CDR3 covers 14 residues. The germline V gene has CDR1 PRHDT and CDR2 FYEKMQ (reference sequence). V lost 4 bases to trimming and J lost 2 bases, with 12 bases between them. As DNA, the CDR3 is TGTGCCAGCAGCTCCGGACAGCCAACCTACGAGCAGTACTTC. The encoded protein is CASSSGQPTYEQYF. Complete variable domain (other parts from reference TRBV13 and TRBJ2-7): AAGVIQSPRHLIKEKRETATLKCYPIPRHDTVYWYQQGPGQDPQFLISFYEKMQSDKGSIPDRFSAQQFSDYHSELNMSSLELGDSALYFCASSSGQPTYEQYFGPGTRLTVT.